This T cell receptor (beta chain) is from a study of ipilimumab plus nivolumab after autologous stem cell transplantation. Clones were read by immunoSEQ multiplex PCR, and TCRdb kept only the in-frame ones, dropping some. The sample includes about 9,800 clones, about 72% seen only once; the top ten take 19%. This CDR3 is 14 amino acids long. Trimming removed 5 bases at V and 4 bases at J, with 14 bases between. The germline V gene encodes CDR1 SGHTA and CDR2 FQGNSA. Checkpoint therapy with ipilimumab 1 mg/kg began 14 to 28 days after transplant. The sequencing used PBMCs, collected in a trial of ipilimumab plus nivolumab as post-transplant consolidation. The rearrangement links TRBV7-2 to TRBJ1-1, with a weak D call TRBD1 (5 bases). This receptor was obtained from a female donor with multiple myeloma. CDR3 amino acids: CASSLLERGTEAFF. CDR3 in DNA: TGTGCCAGCAGCCTTCTTGAAAGGGGCACTGAAGCTTTCTTT.